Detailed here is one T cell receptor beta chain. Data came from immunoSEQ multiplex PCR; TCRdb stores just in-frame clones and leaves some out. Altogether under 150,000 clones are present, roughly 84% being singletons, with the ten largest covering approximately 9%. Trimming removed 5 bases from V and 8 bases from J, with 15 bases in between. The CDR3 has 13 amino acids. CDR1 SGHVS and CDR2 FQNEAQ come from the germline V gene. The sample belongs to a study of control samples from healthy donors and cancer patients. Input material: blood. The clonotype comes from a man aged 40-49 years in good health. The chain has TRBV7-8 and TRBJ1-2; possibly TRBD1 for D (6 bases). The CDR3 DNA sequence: TGTGCCAGCAGCGGCCGGACAGCATTCGGCTACACCTTC. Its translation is CASSGRTAFGYTF.